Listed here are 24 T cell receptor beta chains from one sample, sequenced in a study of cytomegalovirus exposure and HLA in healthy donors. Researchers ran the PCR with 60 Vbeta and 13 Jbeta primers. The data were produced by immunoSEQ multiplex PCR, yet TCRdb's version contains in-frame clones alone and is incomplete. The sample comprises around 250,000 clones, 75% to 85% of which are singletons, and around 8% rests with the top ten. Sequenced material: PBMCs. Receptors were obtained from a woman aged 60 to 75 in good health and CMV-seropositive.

Here the CDR3 reads CASTSGQLNTEAFF. The CDR3 bases are TGTGCCAGTACCTCGGGACAGCTAAACACTGAAGCTTTCTTT. The V call is TRBV19, the J call TRBJ1-1; 7 bases are shared with TRBD1. Trimming cost V 7 bases and J 2 bases; bases outside gene matches: 7. Germline CDR1 is LNHDA and CDR2 is SQIVND (reference sequence). The CDR3 runs 14 residues.

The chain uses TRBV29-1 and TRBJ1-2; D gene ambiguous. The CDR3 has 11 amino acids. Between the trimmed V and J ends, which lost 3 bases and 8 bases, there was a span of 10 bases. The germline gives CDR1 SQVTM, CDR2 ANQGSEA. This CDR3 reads CSVDLTHGYTF. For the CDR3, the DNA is TGCAGCGTTGATCTTACACACGGCTACACCTTC.

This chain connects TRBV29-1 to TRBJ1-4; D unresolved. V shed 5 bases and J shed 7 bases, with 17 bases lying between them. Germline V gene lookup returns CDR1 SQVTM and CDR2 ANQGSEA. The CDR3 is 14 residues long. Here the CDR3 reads CSVQPGGYGEKLFF. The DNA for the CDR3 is TGCAGCGTTCAACCAGGAGGTTACGGTGAAAAACTGTTTTTT. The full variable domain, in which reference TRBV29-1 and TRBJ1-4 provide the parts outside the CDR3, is SAVISQKPSRDICQRGTSLTIQCQVDSQVTMMFWYRQQPGQSLTLIATANQGSEATYESGFVIDKFPISRPNLTFSTLTVSNMSPEDSSIYLCSVQPGGYGEKLFFGSGTQLSVL.

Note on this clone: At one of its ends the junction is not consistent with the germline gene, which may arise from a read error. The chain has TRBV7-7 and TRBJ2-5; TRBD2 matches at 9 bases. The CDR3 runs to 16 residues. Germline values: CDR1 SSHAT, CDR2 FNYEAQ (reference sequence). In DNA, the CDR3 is TGTGCTAGCAGCCCCTCACTAGCGGGTCCCCAAGAGACCCAGTACTTC. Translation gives CASSPSLAGPQETQYF.

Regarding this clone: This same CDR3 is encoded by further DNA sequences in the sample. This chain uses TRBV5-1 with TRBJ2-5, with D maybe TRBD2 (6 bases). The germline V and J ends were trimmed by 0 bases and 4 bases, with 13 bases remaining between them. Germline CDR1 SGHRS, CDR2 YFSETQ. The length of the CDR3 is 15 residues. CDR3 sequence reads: CASSLVAGLGETQYF. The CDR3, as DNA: TGCGCCAGCAGCTTGGTTGCGGGGCTAGGAGAGACCCAGTACTTC.

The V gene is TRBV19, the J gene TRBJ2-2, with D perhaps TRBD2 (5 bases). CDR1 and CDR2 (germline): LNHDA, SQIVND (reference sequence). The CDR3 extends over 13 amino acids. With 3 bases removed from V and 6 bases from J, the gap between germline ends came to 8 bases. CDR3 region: CASSMTRAGELFF. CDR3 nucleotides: TGTGCCAGTAGTATGACGAGGGCCGGGGAGCTGTTTTTT. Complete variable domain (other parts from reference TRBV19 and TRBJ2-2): DGGITQSPKYLFRKEGQNVTLSCEQNLNHDAMYWYRQDPGQGLRLIYYSQIVNDFQKGDIAEGYSVSREKKESFPLTVTSAQKNPTAFYLCASSMTRAGELFFGEGSRLTVL.

The DNA for the CDR3 is TGTGCCAGCTCAAGCGACAGAAATTTTGCTGAAGCTTTCTTT. Amino acids: CASSSDRNFAEAFF. The V call is TRBV18, the J call TRBJ1-1, with D possibly TRBD1 on 5 matching bases. CDR3 size: 14 residues. CDR1 is KGHSH, CDR2 LQKENI, per germline. Trimming shortened V by 5 bases and J by 6 bases, and 16 bases separated the two germline ends.

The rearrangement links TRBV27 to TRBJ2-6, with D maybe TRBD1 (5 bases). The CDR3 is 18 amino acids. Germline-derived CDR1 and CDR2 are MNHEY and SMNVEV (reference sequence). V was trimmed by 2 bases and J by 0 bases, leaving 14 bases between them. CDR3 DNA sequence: TGTGCCAGCAGTTTACCTACACAGGTTTTCTCTGGGGCCAACGTCCTGACTTTC. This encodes CASSLPTQVFSGANVLTF.

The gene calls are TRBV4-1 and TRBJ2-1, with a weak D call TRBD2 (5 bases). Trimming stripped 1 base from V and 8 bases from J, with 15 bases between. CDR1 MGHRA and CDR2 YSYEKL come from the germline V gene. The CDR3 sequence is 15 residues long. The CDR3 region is CASSQVPRSSDEQFF. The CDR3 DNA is TGCGCCAGCAGCCAAGTGCCTCGTAGTAGCGATGAGCAGTTCTTC.

DNA for the CDR3: TGTGCCAGTAGTATAGGCCCAGTCCCCTGGGAGACCCAGTACTTC. It encodes CASSIGPVPWETQYF. This chain links TRBV19 with TRBJ2-5; D is undetermined. Trimming pared 1 base from V and 5 bases from J, leaving 14 bases between. The CDR3 has 15 residues. CDR1 and CDR2 (germline): LNHDA, SQIVND (reference sequence).

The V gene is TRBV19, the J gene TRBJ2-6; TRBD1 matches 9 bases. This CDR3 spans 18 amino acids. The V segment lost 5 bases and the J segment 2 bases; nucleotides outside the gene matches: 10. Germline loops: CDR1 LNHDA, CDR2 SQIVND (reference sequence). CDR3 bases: TGTGCCAGTAGTGGTTACAGGGGGCTGAAGGCTGGGGCCAACGTCCTGACTTTC. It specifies CASSGYRGLKAGANVLTF.

The CDR3 reads CASSLARAPSTDTQYF. Written as DNA, the CDR3 is TGCGCCAGCAGCCTGGCACGAGCGCCTAGCACAGATACGCAGTATTTT. The J gene is TRBJ2-3, the V gene TRBV5-1; D is ambiguous. Trimming pared 4 bases from V and 0 bases from J, leaving 15 bases between. The germline V gene encodes CDR1 SGHRS and CDR2 YFSETQ. CDR3 size: 16 residues.

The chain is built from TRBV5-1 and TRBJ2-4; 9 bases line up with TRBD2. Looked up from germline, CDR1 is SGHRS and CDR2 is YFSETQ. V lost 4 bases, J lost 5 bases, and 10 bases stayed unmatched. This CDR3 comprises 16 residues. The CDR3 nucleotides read TGCGCCAGCAGCAGTTGGGCGGGAGGGCCCGAAAACATTCAGTACTTC. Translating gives CASSSWAGGPENIQYF.

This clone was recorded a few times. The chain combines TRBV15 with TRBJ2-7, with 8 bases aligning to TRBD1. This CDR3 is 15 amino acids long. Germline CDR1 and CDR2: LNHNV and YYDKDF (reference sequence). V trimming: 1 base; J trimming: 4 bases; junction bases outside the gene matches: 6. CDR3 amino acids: CATSRARTGTYEQYF. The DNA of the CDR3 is TGTGCCACCAGCAGAGCTAGGACAGGGACTTACGAGCAGTACTTC.

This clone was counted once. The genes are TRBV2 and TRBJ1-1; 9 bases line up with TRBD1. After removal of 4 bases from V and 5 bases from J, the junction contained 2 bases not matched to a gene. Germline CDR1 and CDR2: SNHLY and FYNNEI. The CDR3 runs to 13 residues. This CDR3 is CASSVDRGTEAFF. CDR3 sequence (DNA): TGTGCCAGCAGTGTTGACAGGGGGACTGAAGCTTTCTTT.

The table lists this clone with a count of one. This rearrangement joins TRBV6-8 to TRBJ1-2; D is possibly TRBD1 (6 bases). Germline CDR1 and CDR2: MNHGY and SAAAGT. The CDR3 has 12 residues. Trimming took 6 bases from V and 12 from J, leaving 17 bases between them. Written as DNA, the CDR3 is TGTGCCAGCAGCCTTGTCCAGGGGTTGGACACCTTC. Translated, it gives CASSLVQGLDTF.

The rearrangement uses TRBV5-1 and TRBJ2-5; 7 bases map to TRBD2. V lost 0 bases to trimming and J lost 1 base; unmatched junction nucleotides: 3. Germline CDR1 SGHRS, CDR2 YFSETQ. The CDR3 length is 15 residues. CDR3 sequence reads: CASSLGGSGQETQYF. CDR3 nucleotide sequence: TGCGCCAGCAGCTTGGGCGGGAGTGGCCAAGAGACCCAGTACTTC.

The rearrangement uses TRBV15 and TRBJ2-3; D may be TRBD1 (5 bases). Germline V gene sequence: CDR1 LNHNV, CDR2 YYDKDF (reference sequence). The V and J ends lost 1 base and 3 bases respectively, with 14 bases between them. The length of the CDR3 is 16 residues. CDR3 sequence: CATSRVQGQGTDTQYF. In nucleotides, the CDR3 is TGTGCCACCAGCAGAGTTCAGGGCCAAGGGACAGATACGCAGTATTTT.

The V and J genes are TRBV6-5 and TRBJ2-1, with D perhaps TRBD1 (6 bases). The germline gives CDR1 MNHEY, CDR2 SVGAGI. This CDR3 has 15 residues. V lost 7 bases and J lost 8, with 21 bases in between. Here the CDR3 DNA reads TGTGCCAGCACCGGGCGGGCACAGGGTCGGTATGAGCAGTTCTTC. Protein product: CASTGRAQGRYEQFF.

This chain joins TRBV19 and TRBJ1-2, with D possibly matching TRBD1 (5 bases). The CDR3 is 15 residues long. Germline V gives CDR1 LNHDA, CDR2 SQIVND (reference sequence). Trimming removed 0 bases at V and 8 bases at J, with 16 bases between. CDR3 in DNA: TGTGCCAGTAGTATAGATCCCCATGAAGGGGTCGGCTACACCTTC. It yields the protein CASSIDPHEGVGYTF.

This chain's CDR3 is CASSLVSGRRAGELFF. The DNA for the CDR3 is TGTGCCAGCAGCTTAGTTAGCGGGAGAAGAGCCGGGGAGCTGTTTTTT. V is TRBV11-2 and J is TRBJ2-2; 9 bases fit TRBD2. This CDR3 region has 16 residues. Trimming cost V 1 base and J 6 bases; bases outside gene matches: 6. Germline lookup yields CDR1 SGHAT and CDR2 FQNNGV. Filled out from reference TRBV11-2 and TRBJ2-2, the complete variable domain reads EAGVAQSPRYKIIEKRQSVAFWCNPISGHATLYWYQQILGQGPKLLIQFQNNGVVDDSQLPKDRFSAERLKGVDSTLKIQPAKLEDSAVYLCASSLVSGRRAGELFFGEGSRLTVL.

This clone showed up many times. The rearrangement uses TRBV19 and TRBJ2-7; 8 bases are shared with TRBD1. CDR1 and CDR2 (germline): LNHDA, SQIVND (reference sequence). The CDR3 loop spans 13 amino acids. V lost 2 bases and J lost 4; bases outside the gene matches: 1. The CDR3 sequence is CASSIRQGYEQYF. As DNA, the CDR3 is TGTGCCAGTAGTATAAGACAGGGGTACGAGCAGTACTTC.

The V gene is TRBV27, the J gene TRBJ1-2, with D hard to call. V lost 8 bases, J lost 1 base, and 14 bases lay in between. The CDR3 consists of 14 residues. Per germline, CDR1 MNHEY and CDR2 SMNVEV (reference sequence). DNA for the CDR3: TGTGCCAGCGCCTCGGGAATGGGTAACTATGGCTACACCTTC. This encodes CASASGMGNYGYTF.

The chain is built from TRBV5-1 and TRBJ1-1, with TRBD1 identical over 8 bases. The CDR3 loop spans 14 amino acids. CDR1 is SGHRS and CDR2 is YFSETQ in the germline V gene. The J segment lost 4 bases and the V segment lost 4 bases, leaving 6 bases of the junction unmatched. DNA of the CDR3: TGCGCCAGCAGCAGACAGGGGCGAGGCACTGAAGCTTTCTTT. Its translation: CASSRQGRGTEAFF.